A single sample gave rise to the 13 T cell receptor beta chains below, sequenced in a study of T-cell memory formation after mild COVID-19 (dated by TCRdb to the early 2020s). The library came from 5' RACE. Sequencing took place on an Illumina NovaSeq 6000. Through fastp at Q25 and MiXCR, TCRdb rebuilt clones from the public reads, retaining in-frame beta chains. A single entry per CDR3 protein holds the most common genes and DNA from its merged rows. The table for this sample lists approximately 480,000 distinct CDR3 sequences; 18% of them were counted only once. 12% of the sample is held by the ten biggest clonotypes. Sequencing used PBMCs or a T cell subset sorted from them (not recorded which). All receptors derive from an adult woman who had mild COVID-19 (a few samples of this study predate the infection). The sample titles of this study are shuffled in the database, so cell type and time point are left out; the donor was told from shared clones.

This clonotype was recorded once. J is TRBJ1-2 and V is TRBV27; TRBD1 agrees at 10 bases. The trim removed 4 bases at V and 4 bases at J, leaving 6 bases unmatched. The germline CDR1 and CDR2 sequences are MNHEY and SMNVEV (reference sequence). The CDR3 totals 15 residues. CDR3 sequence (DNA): TGTGCCAGCAGTTCCACCCGGGACAGGGGCTATGGCTACACCTTC. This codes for CASSSTRDRGYGYTF.

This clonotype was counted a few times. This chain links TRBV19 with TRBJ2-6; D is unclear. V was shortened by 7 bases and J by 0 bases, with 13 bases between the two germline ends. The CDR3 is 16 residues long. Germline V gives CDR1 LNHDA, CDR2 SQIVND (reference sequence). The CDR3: CASTPWGPSGANVLTF. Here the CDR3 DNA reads TGTGCCAGTACCCCTTGGGGTCCCTCTGGGGCCAACGTCCTGACTTTC.

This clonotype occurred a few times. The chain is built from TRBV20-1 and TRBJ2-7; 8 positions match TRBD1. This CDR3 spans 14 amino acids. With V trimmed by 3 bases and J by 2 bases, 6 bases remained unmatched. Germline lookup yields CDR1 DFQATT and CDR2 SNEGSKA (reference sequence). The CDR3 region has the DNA TGCAGTGCTAGGGTTTACAGGGGGGCCTACGAGCAGTACTTC. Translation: CSARVYRGAYEQYF.

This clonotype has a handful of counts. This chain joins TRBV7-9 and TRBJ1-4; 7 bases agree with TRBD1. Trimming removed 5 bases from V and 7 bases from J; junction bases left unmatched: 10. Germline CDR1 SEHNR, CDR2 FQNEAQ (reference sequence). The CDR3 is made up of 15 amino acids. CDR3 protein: CASSTRGQPTEKLFF. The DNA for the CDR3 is TGTGCCAGCAGCACTAGGGGACAGCCTACTGAAAAACTGTTTTTT.

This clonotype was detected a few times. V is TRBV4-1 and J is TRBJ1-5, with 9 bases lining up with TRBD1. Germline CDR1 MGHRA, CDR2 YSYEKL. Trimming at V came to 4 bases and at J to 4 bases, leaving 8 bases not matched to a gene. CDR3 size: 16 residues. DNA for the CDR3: TGCGCCAGCAGCCCCCCAGGGACAGGGCTTAATCAGCCCCAGCATTTT. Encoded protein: CASSPPGTGLNQPQHF.

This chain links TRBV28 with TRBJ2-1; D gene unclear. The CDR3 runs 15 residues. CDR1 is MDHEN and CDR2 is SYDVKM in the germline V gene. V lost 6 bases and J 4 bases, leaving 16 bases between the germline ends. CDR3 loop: CASSPRTVMYNEQFF. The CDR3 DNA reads TGTGCCAGCAGCCCCCGGACGGTGATGTACAATGAGCAGTTCTTC.

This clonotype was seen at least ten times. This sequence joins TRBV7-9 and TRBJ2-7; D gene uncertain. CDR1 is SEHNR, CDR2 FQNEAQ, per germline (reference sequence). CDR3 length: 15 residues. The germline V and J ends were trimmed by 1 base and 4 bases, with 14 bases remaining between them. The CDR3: CASSLGVGLVYEQYF. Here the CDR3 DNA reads TGTGCCAGCAGCTTAGGGGTCGGCCTAGTTTACGAGCAGTACTTC.

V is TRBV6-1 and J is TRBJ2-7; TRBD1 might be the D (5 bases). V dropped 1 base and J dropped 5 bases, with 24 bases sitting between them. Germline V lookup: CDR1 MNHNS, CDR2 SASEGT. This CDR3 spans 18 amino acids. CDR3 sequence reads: CASSEVGPSRVHWDEQYF. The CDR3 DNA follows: TGTGCCAGCAGTGAAGTTGGGCCCTCCAGGGTTCACTGGGACGAGCAGTACTTC.

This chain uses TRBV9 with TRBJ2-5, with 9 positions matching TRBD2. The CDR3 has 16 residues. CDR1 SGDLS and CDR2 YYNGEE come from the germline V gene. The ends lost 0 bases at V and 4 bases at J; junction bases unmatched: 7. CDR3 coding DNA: TGTGCCAGCAGCGTAGCTCCGCGGGGGGGCAGAGAGACCCAGTACTTC. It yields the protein CASSVAPRGGRETQYF.

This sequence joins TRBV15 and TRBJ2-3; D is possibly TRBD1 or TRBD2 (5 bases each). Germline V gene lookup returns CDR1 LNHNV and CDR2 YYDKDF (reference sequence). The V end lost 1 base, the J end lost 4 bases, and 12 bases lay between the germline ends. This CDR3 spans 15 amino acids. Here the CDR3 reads CATSRVVRDADTQYF. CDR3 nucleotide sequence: TGTGCCACCAGCAGAGTGGTAAGGGACGCAGATACGCAGTATTTT.

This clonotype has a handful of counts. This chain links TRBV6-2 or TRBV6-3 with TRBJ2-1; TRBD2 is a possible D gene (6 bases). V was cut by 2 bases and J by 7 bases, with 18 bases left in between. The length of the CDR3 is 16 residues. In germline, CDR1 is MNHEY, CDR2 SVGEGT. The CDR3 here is CASSYPSSGNPNEQFF. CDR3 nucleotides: TGTGCCAGCAGTTACCCCAGTAGCGGAAACCCGAATGAGCAGTTCTTC.

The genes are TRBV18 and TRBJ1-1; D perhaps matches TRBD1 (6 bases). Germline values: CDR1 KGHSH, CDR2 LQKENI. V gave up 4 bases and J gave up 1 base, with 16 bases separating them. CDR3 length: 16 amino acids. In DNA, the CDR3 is TGTGCCAGCTCACGCATCTCAGGGGTTGAGAACACTGAAGCTTTCTTT. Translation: CASSRISGVENTEAFF.

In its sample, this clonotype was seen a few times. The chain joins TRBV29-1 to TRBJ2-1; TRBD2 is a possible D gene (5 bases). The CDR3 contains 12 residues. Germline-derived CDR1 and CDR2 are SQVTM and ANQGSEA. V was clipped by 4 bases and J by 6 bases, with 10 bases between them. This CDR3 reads CSVAEGSNEQFF. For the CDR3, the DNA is TGCAGCGTTGCTGAGGGATCCAATGAGCAGTTCTTC.